This TCR beta chain was profiled in a study of cytomegalovirus exposure and HLA in healthy donors. With V trimmed by 6 bases and J by 8 bases, 9 bases remained unmatched. Germline CDR1 is SNHLY and CDR2 is FYNNEI. The CDR3 sequence is 13 residues long. The assay was immunoSEQ multiplex PCR, and TCRdb's table has in-frame clones only and misses some. The sample includes some 210,000 clones, less than 85% seen only once; the top ten take roughly 6%. The J gene is TRBJ1-2, the V gene TRBV2; TRBD1 agrees at 7 bases. Input material: PBMCs. This TCR was sampled from a woman between 18 and 29 years old in good health and CMV-seronegative. The CDR3: CASRNRGPEGYTF. Written as DNA, the CDR3 is TGTGCCAGCAGGAACAGGGGTCCAGAAGGCTACACCTTC.